These T cell receptor beta chains were read from a single sample in a study of OX40 agonist ivuxolimab in advanced cancers. Clones were sequenced by immunoSEQ multiplex PCR, and TCRdb holds only the in-frame ones, with some missing. This sample carries approximately 80,000 clones, approximately 85% of them seen once, and the ten largest clones take less than 4.5%. Material: CD4+ or CD8+ T cells sorted from blood, obtained in a trial of the OX40 agonist ivuxolimab. The source of these receptors is an adult with an advanced solid tumor such as melanoma, head and neck, liver or kidney cancer. The CDR3 runs from the conserved cysteine through the conserved F or W. A D gene is named only where the DNA matches it firmly. Size tells how often a clone was seen (once, few, many) or the class of an expanded clone, and some rows leave it out.

size: .
V: TRBV5-4
D: .
J: TRBJ1-1
CDR3: CASSLAGNVFRAFF
DNA: TGTGCCAGCAGCTTGGCTGGCAATGTTTTTCGGGCTTTCTTT

size: .
V: TRBV4-2
D: .
J: TRBJ2-2
CDR3: CASSHPGVAGELFF
DNA: TGTGCCAGCAGCCATCCGGGAGTCGCCGGGGAGCTGTTTTTT

size: .
V: TRBV5-1
D: .
J: TRBJ2-2
CDR3: CASNPRGTTYTGTNPNTGELFF
DNA: TGCGCCAGCAACCCCCGCGGGACAACATATACCGGGACTAATCCTAACACCGGGGAGCTGTTTTTT

size: .
V: TRBV6-4
D: TRBD2
J: TRBJ2-3
CDR3: CASSETSGRGDTQYF
DNA: TGTGCCAGCAGTGAAACTAGCGGGAGAGGCGATACGCAGTATTTT

size: once
V: TRBV5-1
D: TRBD1
J: TRBJ2-1
CDR3: CASSPLTGGKANEQFF
DNA: TGCGCCAGCAGCCCGTTGACAGGGGGTAAAGCCAATGAGCAGTTCTTC

size: .
V: TRBV27
D: .
J: TRBJ2-7
CDR3: CASSSGDSRQYF
DNA: TGTGCCAGCAGTTCCGGGGATAGCAGGCAGTACTTC

size: .
V: TRBV7-2
D: .
J: TRBJ2-7
CDR3: CASSYQTVSYEQYF
DNA: TGTGCCAGCAGCTACCAGACAGTCTCCTACGAGCAGTACTTC

size: .
V: TRBV28
D: TRBD1
J: TRBJ1-5
CDR3: CASSRRIDRAGFPDQPQHF
DNA: TGTGCCAGCAGCCGAAGGATCGACAGGGCCGGGTTCCCCGATCAGCCCCAGCATTTT

size: .
V: TRBV2
D: .
J: TRBJ1-5
CDR3: CASRPHGNQPQHF
DNA: TGTGCCAGCAGACCACATGGCAATCAGCCCCAGCATTTT

size: .
V: TRBV7-2
D: .
J: TRBJ1-2
CDR3: CASSLTGARGYTF
DNA: TGTGCCAGCAGCTTGACAGGCGCCAGAGGCTACACCTTC

size: .
V: TRBV7-9
D: .
J: TRBJ2-5
CDR3: CASSFTPGTQYF
DNA: TGTGCCAGCAGCTTTACGCCGGGGACCCAGTACTTC

size: .
V: TRBV2
D: TRBD1
J: TRBJ2-7
CDR3: CASSVQGAGYEQYF
DNA: TGTGCCAGCAGTGTACAGGGGGCAGGTTACGAGCAGTACTTC

size: .
V: TRBV4-3
D: .
J: TRBJ2-1
CDR3: CASSQDVHPAQNNEQFF
DNA: TGCGCCAGCAGCCAAGATGTACATCCAGCCCAAAACAATGAGCAGTTCTTC

size: .
V: TRBV2
D: .
J: TRBJ2-2
CDR3: CARGPMDYSAESTGELFF
DNA: TGTGCCAGGGGACCGATGGACTATTCAGCGGAGTCCACCGGGGAGCTGTTTTTT

size: .
V: TRBV27
D: TRBD2
J: TRBJ2-7
CDR3: CASSPRSGRAYEQYF
DNA: TGTGCCAGCAGCCCCCGGAGCGGGAGAGCCTACGAGCAGTACTTC

size: .
V: TRBV5-6
D: .
J: TRBJ2-7
CDR3: CASSPAWRRSYEQYF
DNA: TGTGCCAGCAGCCCGGCGTGGAGACGCTCCTACGAGCAGTACTTC

size: .
V: TRBV6-5
D: .
J: TRBJ2-7
CDR3: CASSYSKGSYEQYF
DNA: TGTGCCAGCAGTTACTCGAAAGGCAGCTACGAGCAGTACTTC

size: .
V: TRBV27
D: TRBD2
J: TRBJ2-1
CDR3: CASSRLAGPISEQFF
DNA: TGTGCCAGCAGCAGACTAGCGGGACCCATCAGTGAGCAGTTCTTC

size: .
V: TRBV7-3
D: .
J: TRBJ2-2
CDR3: CASSPGLVAANTGELFF
DNA: TGTGCCAGCAGCCCGGGTTTGGTAGCGGCTAACACCGGGGAGCTGTTTTTT

size: .
V: TRBV2
D: TRBD1
J: TRBJ2-3
CDR3: CASSDDPVQGWVDTQYF
DNA: TGTGCCAGCAGTGACGACCCCGTACAGGGGTGGGTAGATACGCAGTATTTT

size: .
V: TRBV28
D: TRBD2
J: TRBJ2-3
CDR3: CETRASGYTDTQYF
DNA: TGCGAGACCCGAGCTAGCGGGTACACAGATACGCAGTATTTT

size: .
V: TRBV7-8
D: TRBD2
J: TRBJ2-1
CDR3: CASSYGTNSYNEQFF
DNA: TGTGCCAGCAGCTACGGGACTAACTCCTACAATGAGCAGTTCTTC

size: .
V: TRBV5-4
D: TRBD1
J: TRBJ1-4
CDR3: CASSPTGEDEKLFF
DNA: TGTGCCAGCAGCCCGACAGGGGAGGATGAAAAACTGTTTTTT

size: .
V: TRBV14
D: TRBD2
J: TRBJ2-1
CDR3: CASSQDRRVIAGVYNEQFF
DNA: TGTGCCAGCAGCCAAGATCGCCGAGTAATTGCGGGAGTTTACAATGAGCAGTTCTTC

size: few
V: TRBV5-1
D: TRBD1
J: TRBJ2-2
CDR3: CASRWDLTGGTGELFF
DNA: TGCGCCAGCAGGTGGGATCTGACAGGGGGCACCGGGGAGCTGTTTTTT

size: .
V: TRBV19
D: TRBD1
J: TRBJ1-5
CDR3: CASSLGQYQPQHF
DNA: TGTGCCAGTAGTTTGGGACAGTATCAGCCCCAGCATTTT

size: .
V: TRBV9
D: TRBD1
J: TRBJ1-2
CDR3: CANLPGQGQTNYGYTF
DNA: TGTGCCAACCTGCCGGGACAGGGACAGACTAACTATGGCTACACCTTC

size: few
V: TRBV5-1
D: TRBD1
J: TRBJ2-7
CDR3: CASSSGQYEQYF
DNA: TGCGCCAGCAGCTCGGGACAGTACGAGCAGTACTTC

size: .
V: TRBV27
D: TRBD1
J: TRBJ2-7
CDR3: CASSWDSSYEQYF
DNA: TGTGCCAGCAGCTGGGACAGCTCCTACGAGCAGTACTTC

size: .
V: TRBV7-9
D: .
J: TRBJ2-5
CDR3: CASSGDTALREETQYF
DNA: TGTGCCAGCAGCGGCGATACAGCGCTTAGGGAAGAGACCCAGTACTTC

size: .
V: TRBV25-1
D: TRBD1
J: TRBJ1-1
CDR3: CASKRAGGAGNTEAFF
DNA: TGTGCCAGCAAGAGAGCAGGGGGCGCGGGGAACACTGAAGCTTTCTTT

size: .
V: TRBV27
D: .
J: TRBJ1-6
CDR3: CASSLSGGGSPLHF
DNA: TGTGCCAGCAGTTTATCAGGGGGGGGTTCACCCCTCCACTTT

size: .
V: TRBV2
D: .
J: TRBJ2-3
CDR3: CASSLRSRGAGGTDTQYF
DNA: TGTGCCAGCAGTCTAAGGTCGCGGGGCGCGGGTGGCACAGATACGCAGTATTTT

size: .
V: TRBV7-2
D: .
J: TRBJ2-1
CDR3: CASSPVPRYEQFF
DNA: TGTGCCAGCAGCCCCGTTCCTCGCTATGAGCAGTTCTTC

size: once
V: TRBV9
D: TRBD1
J: TRBJ2-7
CDR3: CASSPRTGSVYEQYF
DNA: TGTGCCAGCAGCCCCCGGACAGGGTCTGTGTACGAGCAGTACTTC

size: .
V: TRBV5-4
D: .
J: TRBJ1-5
CDR3: CASSLSQENQPQHF
DNA: TGTGCCAGCAGCTTATCTCAGGAGAATCAGCCCCAGCATTTT

size: .
V: TRBV19
D: TRBD1
J: TRBJ2-1
CDR3: CASSTSTGDEQFF
DNA: TGTGCCAGTAGTACCTCGACAGGGGATGAGCAGTTCTTC

size: .
V: TRBV19
D: .
J: TRBJ2-6
CDR3: CASGRMFSGAGANVLTF
DNA: TGTGCCAGTGGGAGAATGTTTTCGGGAGCTGGGGCCAACGTCCTGACTTTC

size: .
V: TRBV4-1
D: .
J: TRBJ2-1
CDR3: CASSQVLLATGNEQFF
DNA: TGCGCCAGCAGCCAAGTGCTCCTTGCAACCGGGAATGAGCAGTTCTTC

size: .
V: TRBV2
D: TRBD1
J: TRBJ2-5
CDR3: CASSRDSQETQYF
DNA: TGTGCCAGCAGCCGGGACAGCCAAGAGACCCAGTACTTC

size: once
V: TRBV27
D: TRBD1
J: TRBJ2-3
CDR3: CASRDRALGTDTQYF
DNA: TGTGCCAGCAGAGACAGGGCTCTCGGCACAGATACGCAGTATTTT

size: .
V: TRBV19
D: .
J: TRBJ2-4
CDR3: CASSTRDPADIQYF
DNA: TGTGCCAGTAGTACGCGAGATCCTGCGGACATTCAGTACTTC

size: .
V: TRBV7-3
D: .
J: TRBJ2-1
CDR3: CASSAQTPGYNEQFF
DNA: TGTGCCAGCAGCGCGCAAACGCCGGGCTACAATGAGCAGTTCTTC

size: .
V: TRBV28
D: TRBD1
J: TRBJ1-4
CDR3: CASSLFPGQMSATNEKLFF
DNA: TGTGCCAGCAGTTTATTCCCGGGACAGATGTCTGCAACTAATGAAAAACTGTTTTTT

size: .
V: TRBV6-5
D: .
J: TRBJ2-2
CDR3: CASSYGGTGELFF
DNA: TGTGCCAGCAGTTATGGGGGTACCGGGGAGCTGTTTTTT

size: .
V: TRBV5-6
D: .
J: TRBJ2-7
CDR3: CASSFGTVTYEQYF
DNA: TGTGCCAGCAGCTTCGGGACGGTGACCTACGAGCAGTACTTC

size: .
V: TRBV11-3
D: TRBD1
J: TRBJ1-2
CDR3: CASGDRIYGYTF
DNA: TGTGCCAGCGGGGACAGGATCTATGGCTACACCTTC

size: .
V: TRBV5-8
D: .
J: TRBJ2-2
CDR3: CASSLLRNTGELFF
DNA: TGTGCCAGCAGCTTGTTAAGAAACACCGGGGAGCTGTTTTTT

size: few
V: TRBV19
D: .
J: TRBJ2-5
CDR3: CASSILGETQYF
DNA: TGTGCCAGTAGTATTCTAGGAGAGACCCAGTACTTC

size: .
V: TRBV6-4
D: .
J: TRBJ1-5
CDR3: CASSGNSDQPQHF
DNA: TGTGCCAGCAGTGGGAACAGCGATCAGCCCCAGCATTTT

size: .
V: TRBV18
D: .
J: TRBJ2-3
CDR3: CASSPNVQGGTDTQYF
DNA: TGTGCCAGCTCACCAAACGTACAGGGAGGCACAGATACGCAGTATTTT

size: .
V: TRBV7-3
D: .
J: TRBJ2-2
CDR3: CASSPNPVLGTGELFF
DNA: TGTGCCAGCAGCCCAAACCCCGTCCTAGGCACCGGGGAGCTGTTTTTT

size: .
V: TRBV5-1
D: .
J: TRBJ2-1
CDR3: CASSLIPGREQFF
DNA: TGCGCCAGCAGCTTAATACCGGGACGTGAGCAGTTCTTC